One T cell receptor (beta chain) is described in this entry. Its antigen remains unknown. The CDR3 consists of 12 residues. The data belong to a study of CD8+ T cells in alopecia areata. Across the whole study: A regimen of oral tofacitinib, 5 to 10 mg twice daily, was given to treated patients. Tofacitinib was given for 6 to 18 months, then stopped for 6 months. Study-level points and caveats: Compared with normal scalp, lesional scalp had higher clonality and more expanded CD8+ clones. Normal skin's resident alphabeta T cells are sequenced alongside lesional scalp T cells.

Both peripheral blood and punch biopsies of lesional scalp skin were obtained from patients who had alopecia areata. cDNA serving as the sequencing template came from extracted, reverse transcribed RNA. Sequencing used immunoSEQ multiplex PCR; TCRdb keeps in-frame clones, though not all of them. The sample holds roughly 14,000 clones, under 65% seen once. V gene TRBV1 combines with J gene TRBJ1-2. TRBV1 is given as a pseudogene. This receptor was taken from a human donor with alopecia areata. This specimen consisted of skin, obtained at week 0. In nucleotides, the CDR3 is TGCACCAGCAGCCCCCATAGAAGAACTGAACGCTTC. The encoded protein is CTSSPHRRTERF.